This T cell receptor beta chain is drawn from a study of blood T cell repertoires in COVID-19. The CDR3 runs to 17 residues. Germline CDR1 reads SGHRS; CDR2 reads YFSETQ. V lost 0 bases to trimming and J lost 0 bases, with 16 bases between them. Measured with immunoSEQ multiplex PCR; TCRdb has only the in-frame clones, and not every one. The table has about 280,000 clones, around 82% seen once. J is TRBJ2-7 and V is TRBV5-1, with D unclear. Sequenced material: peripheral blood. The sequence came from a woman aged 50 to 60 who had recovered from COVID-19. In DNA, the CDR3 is TGCGCCAGCAGCTTGGTCCTACTTCGGAGCGACTCCTACGAGCAGTACTTC. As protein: CASSLVLLRSDSYEQYF.